These T cell receptor beta chains were read from a single sample in a study of human T cells and chemical hapten exposure. TCRdb reprocessed the RACE reads via MiXCR and lists one record per CDR3 protein. Seen here are 330,000 or so distinct CDR3 sequences, around 6% observed once, and the top ten hold 4.5% to 6%. The starting material was whole blood, obtained in connection with sensitization to the hapten diphenylcyclopropenone (DPC). The origin of the receptors is a woman aged 18-30 years with alopecia areata. Some clones in this sample may be carry-over from other donors' samples. CDR3s include the opening cysteine and the closing phenylalanine or tryptophan. A D gene is named only where the DNA matches it firmly. The size field is filled for only some rows; it gives once, few, many or a size class.

DNA	CDR3	D	J	size	V
TGCGCCAGCAGCTTGGGGACCCTCGGAGAAGCTTTCTTT	CASSLGTLGEAFF	-	TRBJ1-1	many	TRBV5-1
TGCAGCGCCTCCCGGGCAGGCGACTATGGCTACACCTTC	CSASRAGDYGYTF	-	TRBJ1-2	few	TRBV29-1
TGTGCCATCAGGACAGGAGGACTCGACGCTTGGAATGGCTACACCTTC	CAIRTGGLDAWNGYTF	-	TRBJ1-2	many	TRBV10-3
TGTGCCAGCACCGAGGTCCAGGGGGTTGACGGGGAGCTGTTTTTT	CASTEVQGVDGELFF	TRBD1	TRBJ2-2	many	TRBV12-3/TRBV12-4
TGTGCCAGCAATTGGGTCCAGGGAGTGAAGCGTATGAACACTGAAGCTTTCTTT	CASNWVQGVKRMNTEAFF	-	TRBJ1-1	-	TRBV6-2/TRBV6-3
TGCGCCAGCAGCTTGGGAATCAGCCAAGAGACCCAGTACTTC	CASSLGISQETQYF	-	TRBJ2-5	few	TRBV5-1
TGCGCCAGCAGCCAATCTAATCTCGGGACAGCGAACGGAAACACCATATATTTT	CASSQSNLGTANGNTIYF	TRBD1	TRBJ1-3	-	TRBV4-3
TGCGCCAGCAGCCAAGATAGGAGTACAGTGAATGAAAAACTGTTTTTT	CASSQDRSTVNEKLFF	-	TRBJ1-4	-	TRBV4-3
TGTGCCAGCAGCTCCGGTGAAGGACAGTACGACGAGCAGTACTTC	CASSSGEGQYDEQYF	-	TRBJ2-7	few	TRBV14
TGCGCCAGCAGCTCCGGGCTCGTGGACGAGCAGTACTTC	CASSSGLVDEQYF	-	TRBJ2-7	-	TRBV5-1
TGTGCCATCAGTGAGAGGGGAGCTTACACTGAAGCTTTCTTT	CAISERGAYTEAFF	-	TRBJ1-1	few	TRBV10-3
TGTGCCAGCAGCTCAGACAGGGTTAACTATGGCTACACCTTC	CASSSDRVNYGYTF	TRBD1	TRBJ1-2	-	TRBV7-2
TGTGCCAGCAGCTCATCGGGAGATAGTAATTCACCCCTCCACTTT	CASSSSGDSNSPLHF	-	TRBJ1-6	-	TRBV5-4
TGCGCCAGCAGCACGGCGGGCGGATCCTACGAGCAGTACTTC	CASSTAGGSYEQYF	-	TRBJ2-7	few	TRBV5-1
TGTGCCAGCAGTGATAGACAGGAAAATTCACCCCTCCACTTT	CASSDRQENSPLHF	-	TRBJ1-6	many	TRBV6-1
TGTGCCAGCAGTCCCCCAGGCGACGCGAACACTGAAGCTTTCTTT	CASSPPGDANTEAFF	-	TRBJ1-1	many	TRBV6-6
TGTGCCAGCACCACCTCACTAGAGGGTACAGATACGCAGTATTTT	CASTTSLEGTDTQYF	-	TRBJ2-3	few	TRBV12-3/TRBV12-4
TGTGCCAGCAGCAGAAGGACTAGCGGGGGGGCCAATGAGCAGTTCTTC	CASSRRTSGGANEQFF	TRBD2	TRBJ2-1	many	TRBV7-8
TGCGCCAGCAGCCCAAGCTGGGCCGAACACGCATCCTATTCCCACGAGCAGTACTTC	CASSPSWAEHASYSHEQYF	-	TRBJ2-7	many	TRBV5-1
TGTGCCAGCAGTTTTGGGCAGGGCGTTAATTCACCCCTCCACTTT	CASSFGQGVNSPLHF	-	TRBJ1-6	many	TRBV28